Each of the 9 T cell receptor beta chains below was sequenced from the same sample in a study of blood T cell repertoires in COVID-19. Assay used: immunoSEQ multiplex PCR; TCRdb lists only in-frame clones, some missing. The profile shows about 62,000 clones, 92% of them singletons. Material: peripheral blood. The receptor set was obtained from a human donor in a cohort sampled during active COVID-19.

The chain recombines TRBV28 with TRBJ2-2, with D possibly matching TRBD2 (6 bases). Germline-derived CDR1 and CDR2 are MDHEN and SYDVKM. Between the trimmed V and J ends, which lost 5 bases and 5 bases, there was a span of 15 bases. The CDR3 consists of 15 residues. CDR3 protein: CASSQDSAGTGELFF. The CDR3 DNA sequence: TGTGCCAGCAGTCAGGACTCGGCGGGGACCGGGGAGCTGTTTTTT.

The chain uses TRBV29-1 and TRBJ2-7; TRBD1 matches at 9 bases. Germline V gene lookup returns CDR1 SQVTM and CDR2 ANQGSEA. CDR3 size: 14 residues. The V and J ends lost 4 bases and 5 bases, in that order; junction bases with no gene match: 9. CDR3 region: CSVVLLQGADEQYF. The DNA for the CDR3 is TGCAGCGTTGTGCTCCTACAGGGGGCGGACGAGCAGTACTTC.

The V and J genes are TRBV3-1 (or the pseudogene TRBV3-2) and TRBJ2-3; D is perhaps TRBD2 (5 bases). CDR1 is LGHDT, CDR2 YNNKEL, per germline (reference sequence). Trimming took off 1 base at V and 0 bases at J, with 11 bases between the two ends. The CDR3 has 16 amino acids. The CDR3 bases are TGTGCCAGCAGCCAAGGCGGACTCCTGAGCACAGATACGCAGTATTTT. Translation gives CASSQGGLLSTDTQYF.

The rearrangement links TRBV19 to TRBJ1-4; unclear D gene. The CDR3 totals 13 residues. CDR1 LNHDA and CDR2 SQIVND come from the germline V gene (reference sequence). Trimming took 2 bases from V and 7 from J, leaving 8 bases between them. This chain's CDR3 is CASSINGGEKLFF. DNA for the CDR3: TGTGCCAGTAGTATAAATGGAGGTGAAAAACTGTTTTTT.

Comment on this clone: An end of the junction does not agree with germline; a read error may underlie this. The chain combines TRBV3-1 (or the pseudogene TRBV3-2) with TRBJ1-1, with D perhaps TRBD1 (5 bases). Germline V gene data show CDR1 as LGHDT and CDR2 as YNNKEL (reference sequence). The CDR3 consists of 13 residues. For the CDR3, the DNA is TGTGCCAGCAGCCAAGAGTTTAACCCAGGGCTTTTTTTT. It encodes CASSQEFNPGLFF.

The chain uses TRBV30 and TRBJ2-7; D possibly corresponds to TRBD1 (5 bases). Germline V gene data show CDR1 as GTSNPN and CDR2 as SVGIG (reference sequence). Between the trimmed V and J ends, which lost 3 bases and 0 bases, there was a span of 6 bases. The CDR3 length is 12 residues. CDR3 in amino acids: CAWRDNSYEQYF. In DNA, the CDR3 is TGTGCCTGGAGGGACAACTCCTACGAGCAGTACTTC.

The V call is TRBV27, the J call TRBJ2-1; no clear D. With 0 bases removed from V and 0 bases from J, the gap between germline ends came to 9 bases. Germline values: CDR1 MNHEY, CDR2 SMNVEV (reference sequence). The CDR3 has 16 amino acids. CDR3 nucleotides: TGTGCCAGCAGTTTATCTACTACCCGCTCCTACAATGAGCAGTTCTTC. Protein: CASSLSTTRSYNEQFF.

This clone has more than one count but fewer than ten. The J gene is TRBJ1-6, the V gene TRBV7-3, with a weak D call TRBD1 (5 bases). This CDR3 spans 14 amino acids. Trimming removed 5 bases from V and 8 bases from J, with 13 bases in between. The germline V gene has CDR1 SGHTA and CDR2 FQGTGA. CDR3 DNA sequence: TGTGCCAGCAGCACCGAGGGGAGGGATTCACCCCTCCACTTT. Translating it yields CASSTEGRDSPLHF.

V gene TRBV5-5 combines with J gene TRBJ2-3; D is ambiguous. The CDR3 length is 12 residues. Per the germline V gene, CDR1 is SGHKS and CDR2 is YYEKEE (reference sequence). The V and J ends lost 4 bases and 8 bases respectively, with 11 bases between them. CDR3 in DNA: TGTGCCAGCAGCCCATTCGAGGCTACGCAGTATTTT. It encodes CASSPFEATQYF. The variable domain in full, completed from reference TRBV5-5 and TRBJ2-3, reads DAGVTQSPTHLIKTRGQQVTLRCSPISGHKSVSWYQQVLGQGPQFIFQYYEKEERGRGNFPDRFSARQFPNYSSELNVNALLLGDSALYLCASSPFEATQYFGPGTRLTVL.